These 20 T cell receptor beta chains were all obtained from the same sample, sequenced in a study of early stage breast cancer tumors. The repertoire was sequenced with immunoSEQ multiplex PCR; TCRdb's copy has only in-frame clones and lacks some. The sample yields under 45,000 clones, around 70% seen once. Sample: blood. Receptor source: a person between 50 and 60 years old with breast cancer.

This chain links TRBV18 with TRBJ1-1; 9 nucleotides align to TRBD1. This CDR3 region has 15 residues. V shed 3 bases and J 2 bases; nucleotides not matched to a gene: 4. The germline gives CDR1 KGHSH, CDR2 LQKENI. The CDR3 sequence: CASSPAGQGNTEAFF. For the CDR3, the DNA is TGTGCCAGCTCACCCGCGGGACAGGGCAACACTGAAGCTTTCTTT.

This clone showed up just once. The chain joins TRBV9 to TRBJ1-1; 10 bases are shared with TRBD1. CDR1 is SGDLS, CDR2 YYNGEE, per germline. V dropped 2 bases and J dropped 5; count of bases not matched to a gene: 6. This CDR3 contains 15 residues. The CDR3 loop reads CASSVEGQGLTEAFF. In DNA, the CDR3 is TGTGCCAGCAGCGTTGAGGGACAGGGGTTGACTGAAGCTTTCTTT.

This chain connects TRBV18 to TRBJ1-1, with 9 bases lining up with TRBD1. The germline gives CDR1 KGHSH, CDR2 LQKENI. The CDR3 is 15 residues long. V lost 5 bases and J lost 1; bases outside the gene matches: 5. Written as DNA, the CDR3 is TGTGCCAGCTCATTCGGACAGGGGAGGAACACTGAAGCTTTCTTT. This gives the protein CASSFGQGRNTEAFF. Full variable domain (remainder filled in from reference TRBV18 and TRBJ1-1): NAGVMQNPRHLVRRRGQEARLRCSPMKGHSHVYWYRQLPEEGLKFMVYLQKENIIDESGMPKERFSAEFPKEGPSILRIQQVVRGDSAAYFCASSFGQGRNTEAFFGQGTRLTVV.

This clone turned up a few times. The V call is TRBV7-8, the J call TRBJ2-2; no reliable D call. This CDR3 region has 12 residues. Looked up from germline, CDR1 is SGHVS and CDR2 is FQNEAQ. The V and J ends lost 8 bases and 4 bases respectively, with 8 bases between them. The CDR3 DNA is TGTGCCAGCCATTCGGGCACCGGGGAGCTGTTTTTT. Protein product: CASHSGTGELFF.

V is TRBV7-6 and J is TRBJ2-4; 8 bases are a match to TRBD1. Germline loops: CDR1 SGHVS, CDR2 FNYEAQ. This CDR3 spans 13 amino acids. The V gene end was trimmed by 7 bases and the J gene end by 6 bases; junction bases not matched to a gene: 5. CDR3 coding DNA: TGTGCCAGCACCAATGACAGGGGAAACATTCAGTACTTC. It specifies CASTNDRGNIQYF.

The genes are TRBV9 and TRBJ2-2; 7 bases map to TRBD1. This CDR3 comprises 15 residues. CDR1 SGDLS and CDR2 YYNGEE come from the germline V gene. The ends lost 2 bases at V and 3 bases at J; junction bases unmatched: 4. The CDR3 loop is CASSVRQGDTGELFF. In DNA, the CDR3 is TGTGCCAGCAGCGTTAGACAGGGAGACACCGGGGAGCTGTTTTTT. Together with reference TRBV9 and TRBJ2-2, the CDR3 gives the full variable domain: DSGVTQTPKHLITATGQRVTLRCSPRSGDLSVYWYQQSLDQGLQFLIQYYNGEERAKGNILERFSAQQFPDLHSELNLSSLELGDSALYFCASSVRQGDTGELFFGEGSRLTVL.

This chain links TRBV6-6 with TRBJ2-7; 7 bases align to TRBD2. There are 15 residues in the CDR3. V dropped 3 bases and J dropped 0; count of bases not matched to a gene: 5. CDR1 is MNHNY, CDR2 SVGAGI, per germline (reference sequence). The CDR3 DNA reads TGTGCCAGCAGTTATTCCGGCGGGAGCTCCTACGAGCAGTACTTC. Its protein is CASSYSGGSSYEQYF.

This clone was recorded a few times. This rearrangement joins TRBV12-5 to TRBJ1-2; maybe TRBD1 (6 bases). The V gene lost 3 bases and the J gene lost 1 base, with 6 bases spanning the gap. This CDR3 has 13 residues. Germline CDR1 is LGHNT and CDR2 is FRNRAP. CDR3 sequence (DNA): TGTGCTAGTGGTTTACAGGGTAACTATGGCTACACCTTC. As protein: CASGLQGNYGYTF. The variable domain in full, completed from reference TRBV12-5 and TRBJ1-2, reads DARVTQTPRHKVTEMGQEVTMRCQPILGHNTVFWYRQTMMQGLELLAYFRNRAPLDDSGMPKDRFSAEMPDATLATLKIQPSEPRDSAVYFCASGLQGNYGYTFGSGTRLTVV.

The chain has TRBV6-6 and TRBJ1-2, with a tentative D call TRBD1 (5 bases). Germline V CDR1 and CDR2: MNHNY, SVGAGI (reference sequence). The CDR3 has 15 amino acids. V was clipped by 4 bases and J by 6 bases, with 18 bases between them. CDR3 in DNA: TGTGCCAGCAGTTCCACCTTTAGGGGCGCCAATGGCTACACCTTC. Translation: CASSSTFRGANGYTF.

Only a few counts were recorded for this clone. This chain joins TRBV7-2 and TRBJ1-5; 7 bases are a match to TRBD1. This CDR3 has 16 residues. From germline, CDR1 is SGHTA and CDR2 FQGNSA. Losses at the gene ends were 4 bases for V and 4 bases for J; bases not matched to a gene: 10. CDR3 loop: CASSSEIQGRNQPQHF. DNA of the CDR3: TGTGCCAGCAGCTCCGAAATACAGGGGCGAAATCAGCCCCAGCATTTT.

V is TRBV27 and J is TRBJ2-3, with TRBD2 identical over 8 bases. Germline V gene lookup returns CDR1 MNHEY and CDR2 SMNVEV (reference sequence). The CDR3 runs to 16 residues. V was pared by 7 bases and J by 1 base, with 10 bases of the junction left unmatched. CDR3 amino acids: CASTFTGAGGTDTQYF. The CDR3 coding sequence is TGTGCCAGCACCTTCACGGGAGCGGGGGGCACAGATACGCAGTATTTT.

This clone has just one count. The CDR3 DNA reads as TGCGCCAGCAGCCTAGACAGGGGGAGAAGCAATCAGCCCCAGCATTTT. Translating it yields CASSLDRGRSNQPQHF. The J gene is TRBJ1-5, the V gene TRBV4-3; TRBD1 aligns across 9 bases. The length of the CDR3 is 16 residues. Looked up from germline, CDR1 is LGHNA and CDR2 is YSLEER. J lost 1 base, V lost 4 bases, and 5 bases had no gene match.

A word on this clone: An end of the junction does not agree with germline; a read error may underlie this. The CDR3 loop is CASSLEWTPGGVENQYF. The CDR3 DNA reads TGCGCCAGCAGCTTGGAATGGACCCCCGGGGGGGTGGAGAACCAGTACTTC. The chain has TRBV5-1 and TRBJ2-5; 8 bases agree with TRBD2. The CDR3 extends over 17 amino acids. The germline gives CDR1 SGHRS, CDR2 YFSETQ.

The genes are TRBV5-1 and TRBJ1-6; D ambiguous. The germline V and J ends were trimmed by 3 bases and 0 bases, with 10 bases remaining between them. This CDR3 is 16 amino acids long. From germline, CDR1 is SGHRS and CDR2 YFSETQ. The CDR3: CASSSGSSSYNSPLHF. CDR3 bases: TGCGCCAGCAGCTCCGGGTCGAGCTCCTATAATTCACCCCTCCACTTT.

The chain is built from TRBV4-1 and TRBJ2-7; the match to TRBD2 covers 8 bases. CDR3 length equals 16 residues. With V trimmed by 1 base and J by 1 base, 6 bases remained unmatched. Germline V gives CDR1 MGHRA, CDR2 YSYEKL. The CDR3 coding sequence is TGCGCCAGCAGCCAAGGAGGAGGGACTAGGTCCTACGAGCAGTACTTC. Its protein product is CASSQGGGTRSYEQYF.

V gene TRBV7-9 combines with J gene TRBJ2-1; TRBD2 matches at 10 bases. Germline V lookup: CDR1 SEHNR, CDR2 FQNEAQ (reference sequence). The CDR3 is 16 amino acids. After removal of 4 bases from V and 0 bases from J, the junction contained 3 bases not matched to a gene. The CDR3 DNA reads as TGTGCCAGCAGCTCCCCTAGCGGGAGCTCCTACAATGAGCAGTTCTTC. Translating gives CASSSPSGSSYNEQFF.

CDR3 coding DNA: TGTGCCTGGAGTGTGGGGCAGGGTGGACCTGAAGCTTTCTTT. Its protein product is CAWSVGQGGPEAFF. V is TRBV30 and J is TRBJ1-1, with D possibly being TRBD1 (5 bases). CDR3 size: 14 residues. The germline V gene encodes CDR1 GTSNPN and CDR2 SVGIG (reference sequence). Trimming took 0 bases from V and 6 from J, leaving 14 bases between them.

The rearrangement joins TRBV5-1 to TRBJ1-3, with D uncertain. The germline V gene encodes CDR1 SGHRS and CDR2 YFSETQ. This CDR3 is 16 amino acids long. The V end lost 0 bases, the J end lost 1 base, and 11 bases lay between the germline ends. The CDR3 nucleotides are TGCGCCAGCAGCTTGGATCCGGGGTCATCTGGAAACACCATATATTTT. Protein sequence: CASSLDPGSSGNTIYF.

V is TRBV27 and J is TRBJ1-3, with 9 bases aligning to TRBD1. The CDR3 covers 12 residues. V shed 8 bases and J 9 bases; nucleotides not matched to a gene: 5. Germline V CDR1 and CDR2: MNHEY, SMNVEV (reference sequence). The CDR3 DNA is TGTGCCAGCCGGGACAGGGTTGGCACCATATATTTT. Its translation is CASRDRVGTIYF.

The J gene is TRBJ2-2, the V gene TRBV2; 7 bases line up with TRBD2. The V gene's germline CDR1 is SNHLY and CDR2 FYNNEI. After removal of 8 bases from V and 2 bases from J, the junction contained 8 bases not matched to a gene. The CDR3 has 15 residues. The CDR3 reads CASRLASGNTGELFF. The CDR3 DNA reads as TGTGCCAGCCGGTTGGCTAGCGGAAACACCGGGGAGCTGTTTTTT.